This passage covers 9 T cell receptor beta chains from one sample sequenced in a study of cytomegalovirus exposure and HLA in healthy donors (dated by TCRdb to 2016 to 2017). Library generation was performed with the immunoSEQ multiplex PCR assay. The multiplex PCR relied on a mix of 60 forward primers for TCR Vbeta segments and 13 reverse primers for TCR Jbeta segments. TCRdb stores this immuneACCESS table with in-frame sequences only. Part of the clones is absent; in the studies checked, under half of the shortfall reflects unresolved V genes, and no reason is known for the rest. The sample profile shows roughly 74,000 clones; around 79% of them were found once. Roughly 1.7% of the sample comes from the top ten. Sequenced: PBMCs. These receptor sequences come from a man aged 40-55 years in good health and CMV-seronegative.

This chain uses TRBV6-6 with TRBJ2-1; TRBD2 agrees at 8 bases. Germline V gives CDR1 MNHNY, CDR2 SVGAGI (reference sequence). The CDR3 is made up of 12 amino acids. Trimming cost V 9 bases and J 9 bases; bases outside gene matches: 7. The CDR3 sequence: CASSGTGVEQFF. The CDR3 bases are TGTGCCAGTAGCGGGACGGGGGTTGAGCAGTTCTTC.

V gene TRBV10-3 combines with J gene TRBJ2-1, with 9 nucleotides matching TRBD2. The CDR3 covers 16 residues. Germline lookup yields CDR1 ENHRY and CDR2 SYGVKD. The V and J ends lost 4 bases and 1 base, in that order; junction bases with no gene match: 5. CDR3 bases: TGTGCCATCAGTGTTCAGGGACTAGCATCCTACAATGAGCAGTTCTTC. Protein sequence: CAISVQGLASYNEQFF.

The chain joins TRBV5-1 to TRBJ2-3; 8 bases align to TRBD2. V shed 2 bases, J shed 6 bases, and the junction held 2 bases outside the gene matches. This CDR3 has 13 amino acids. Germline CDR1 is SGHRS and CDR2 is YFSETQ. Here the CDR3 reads CASSFREGDTQYF. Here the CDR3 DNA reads TGCGCCAGCAGCTTTCGGGAGGGGGATACGCAGTATTTT.

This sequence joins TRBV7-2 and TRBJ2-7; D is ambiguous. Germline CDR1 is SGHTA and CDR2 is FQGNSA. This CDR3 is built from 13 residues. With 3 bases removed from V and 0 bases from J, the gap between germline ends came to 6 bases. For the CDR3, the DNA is TGTGCCAGCAGCTTGAGCAACTCCTACGAGCAGTACTTC. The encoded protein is CASSLSNSYEQYF.

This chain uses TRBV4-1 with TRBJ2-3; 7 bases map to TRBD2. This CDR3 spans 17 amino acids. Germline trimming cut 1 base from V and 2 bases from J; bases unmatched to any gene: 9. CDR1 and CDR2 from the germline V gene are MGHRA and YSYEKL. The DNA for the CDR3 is TGCGCCAGCAGCCAAGGGGGGATAGCGGGTTCCACAGATACGCAGTATTTT. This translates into CASSQGGIAGSTDTQYF.

The CDR3 spells CASSLSGRHNEQFF. DNA of the CDR3: TGTGCCAGCAGCCTTAGCGGGAGACACAATGAGCAGTTCTTC. The genes are TRBV14 and TRBJ2-1; 9 nucleotides align to TRBD2. This CDR3 is built from 14 residues. Germline CDR1 reads SGHDN; CDR2 reads FVKESK. V shed 4 bases, J shed 5 bases, and the junction held 3 bases outside the gene matches.

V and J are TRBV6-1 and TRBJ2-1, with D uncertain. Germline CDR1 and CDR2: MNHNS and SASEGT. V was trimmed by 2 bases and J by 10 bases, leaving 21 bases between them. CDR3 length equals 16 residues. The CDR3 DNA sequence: TGTGCCAGCAGTGAACTGAGGCAGTTGTGGCTATCGGAGCAGTTCTTC. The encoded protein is CASSELRQLWLSEQFF.

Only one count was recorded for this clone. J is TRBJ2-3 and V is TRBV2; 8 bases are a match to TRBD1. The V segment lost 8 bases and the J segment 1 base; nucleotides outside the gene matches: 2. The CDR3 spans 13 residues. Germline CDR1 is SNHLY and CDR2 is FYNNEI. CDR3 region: CASLDRGTDTQYF. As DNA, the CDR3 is TGTGCCAGCCTGGACAGGGGCACAGATACGCAGTATTTT.

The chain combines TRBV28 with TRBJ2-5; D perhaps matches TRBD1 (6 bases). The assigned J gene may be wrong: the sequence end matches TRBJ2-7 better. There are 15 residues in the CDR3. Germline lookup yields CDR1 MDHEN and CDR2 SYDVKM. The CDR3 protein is CASSSGTYRVGEQYF. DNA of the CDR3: TGTGCCAGCAGTTCCGGGACATATAGAGTCGGCGAGCAGTACTTC.